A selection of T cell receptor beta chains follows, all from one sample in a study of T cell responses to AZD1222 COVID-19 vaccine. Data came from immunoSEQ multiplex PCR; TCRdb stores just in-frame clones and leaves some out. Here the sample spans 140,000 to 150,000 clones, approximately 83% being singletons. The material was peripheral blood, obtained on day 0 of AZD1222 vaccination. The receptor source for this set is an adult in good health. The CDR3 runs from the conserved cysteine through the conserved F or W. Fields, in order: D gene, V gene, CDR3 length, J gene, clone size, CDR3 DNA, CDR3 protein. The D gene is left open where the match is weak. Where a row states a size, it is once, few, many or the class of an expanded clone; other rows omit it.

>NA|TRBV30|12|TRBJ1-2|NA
TGTGCCTGGAGTGCACGAAGCTATGGCTACACCTTC
CAWSARSYGYTF
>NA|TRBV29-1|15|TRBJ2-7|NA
TGCAGCGTCCACAAAGCAGAAGGAAGCTCCTACGAGCAGTACTTC
CSVHKAEGSSYEQYF
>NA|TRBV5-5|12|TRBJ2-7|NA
TGTGCCAGCAGCCTCGTGGGGGGCGAGCAGTACTTC
CASSLVGGEQYF
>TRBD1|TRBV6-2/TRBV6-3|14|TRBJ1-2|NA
TGTGCCAGCAGCCCGACAGGGGCCCTCTATGGCTACACCTTC
CASSPTGALYGYTF
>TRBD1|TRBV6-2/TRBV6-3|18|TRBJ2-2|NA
TGTGCCAGCAGTTACTTGTTACCCGGGACAGGGGGAACCGGGGAGCTGTTTTTT
CASSYLLPGTGGTGELFF
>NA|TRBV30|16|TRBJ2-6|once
TGTGCCTGGAGTGTAGGTACGGTCTCTGGGGCCAACGTCCTGACTTTC
CAWSVGTVSGANVLTF
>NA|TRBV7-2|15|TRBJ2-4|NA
TGTGCCAGCAGCTTAGACATACTAGCCAAAAACATTCAGTACTTC
CASSLDILAKNIQYF
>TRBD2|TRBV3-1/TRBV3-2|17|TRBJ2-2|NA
TGTGCCAGCAGCCACCCAGGACTAGCGGGGAACACCGGGGAGCTGTTTTTT
CASSHPGLAGNTGELFF
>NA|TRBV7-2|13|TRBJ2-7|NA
TGTGCCAGCAGCTTAGTCTGGCAAGGCGAGCAGTACTTC
CASSLVWQGEQYF
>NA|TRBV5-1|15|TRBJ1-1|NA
TGCGCCAGCAGTCCCAGTGTCCGCCGGAACACTGAAGCTTTCTTT
CASSPSVRRNTEAFF
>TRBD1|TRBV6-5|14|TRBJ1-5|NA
TGTGCCAGCAGTTTCGGGACAGGGATCCAGCCCCAGCATTTT
CASSFGTGIQPQHF
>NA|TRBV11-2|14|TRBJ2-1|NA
TGTGCCAGCAGGCGACTGGGCGGGACAGATGAGCAGTTCTTC
CASRRLGGTDEQFF